Sequencing of this T cell receptor (beta chain) was carried out in a study of cytomegalovirus exposure and HLA in healthy donors. Study findings and constraints: In a later analysis, TCR beta V- and J-gene trimming showed a link to a missense DCLRE1C variant.

This PCR relied on a set of 60 Vbeta primers and 13 Jbeta primers. The repertoire was sequenced with immunoSEQ multiplex PCR; TCRdb's copy has only in-frame clones and lacks some. The sample has about 200,000 clones; around four fifths are singletons. This clone was recorded once. Its antigen is unidentified. Trimming took 9 bases from V and 0 from J; bases not matched to a gene: 17. Germline V lookup: CDR1 SNHLY, CDR2 FYNNEI. The CDR3 is made up of 20 amino acids. The chain combines TRBV2 with TRBJ2-6; 10 bases line up with TRBD1. The sample comprised PBMCs. The receptor comes from a man in his forties or fifties in good health and CMV-seronegative. CDR3 sequence (DNA): TGTGCCAGTCTGAGGACAGGGGGTATATTCCTTTCCTCTGGGGCCAACGTCCTGACTTTC. This gives the protein CASLRTGGIFLSSGANVLTF.